The T cell receptor (beta chain) described here comes from a study of T-cell reconstitution after alpha-beta-depleted transplantation in children. The V end lost 9 bases, the J end lost 6 bases, and 9 bases lay between the germline ends. The CDR3 has 11 residues. Looked up from germline, CDR1 is KGHDR and CDR2 is SFDVKD. Unique molecular identifiers were incorporated during preparation of the TCRbeta library. TCRdb re-called the PCR reads with MiXCR, one entry per CDR3 protein. The data hold a few hundred thousand distinct CDR3 sequences, with approximately 9.6% observed a single time. This clonotype occurred many times.

The receptor's source is a human donor who donated a stem cell graft to a child with SCID. Here the sequenced sample was PBMCs from the stem cell graft donor, taken from the stem cell graft. The V call is TRBV24-1, the J call TRBJ2-3; no reliable D call. The chain's CDR3 is CATGNRDTQYF. CDR3 coding DNA: TGTGCCACCGGAAATCGGGATACGCAGTATTTT.